This T cell receptor (beta chain) appears in the sequencing data of a study of a mutant IDH1 vaccine in newly diagnosed glioma. Germline lookup yields CDR1 SGHNT and CDR2 YYREEE (reference sequence). CDR3 length: 16 residues. J lost 5 bases, V lost 3 bases, and 13 bases had no gene match. Time point described: week 5, during vaccination. Vaccination used 300 ug of mutant IDH1 20-mer peptide per dose, with topical imiquimod. This table comes from immunoSEQ multiplex PCR, and its TCRdb copy is limited to in-frame clones, with some not included. The sample lists 20,000 to 30,000 clones, roughly 84% seen once, with 7.2% in the top ten. On this clone itself: No antigen is known for it.

The chain joins TRBV5-4 to TRBJ1-1; 7 bases fit TRBD1. This clonotype originated in a man aged 35 to 55 with glioma. Some clones in this sample may be carry-over from other donors' samples. Specimen: PBMCs, collected from a glioma patient whose treatment included an IDH1 peptide vaccine. The CDR3 sequence: CASSSGQIGGATEAFF. CDR3 DNA sequence: TGTGCCAGCAGCTCGGGACAGATAGGCGGTGCGACTGAAGCTTTCTTT.